What follows describes a single TCR beta chain. This sample is drawn from a study of T cell changes during pregnancy in multiple sclerosis. Germline values: CDR1 MNHEY, CDR2 SMNVEV (reference sequence). The CDR3 sequence is 15 residues long. The V and J ends lost 2 bases and 0 bases respectively, with 10 bases between them. Only in-frame clones appear in the TCRdb table, and some are missing; sequencing was by immunoSEQ multiplex PCR. The sample lists some 60,000 clones; 80% to 95% were seen once. This TCR came from a female donor in good health, enrolled as a control in a pregnancy study. The specimen was peripheral blood, collected in the second trimester of pregnancy. The rearrangement links TRBV27 to TRBJ1-2, with a weak D call TRBD1 (5 bases). The CDR3 spells CASSLMGGPNYGYTF. The CDR3 DNA follows: TGTGCCAGCAGTTTAATGGGGGGTCCTAACTATGGCTACACCTTC.